A single sample gave rise to the 5 T cell receptor beta chains below, sequenced in a study of blood T cell repertoires in COVID-19. TCRdb's table, derived via immunoSEQ multiplex PCR, lists solely in-frame clones and lacks some. The data hold about 310,000 clones, with 90% observed a single time. Sequenced input: peripheral blood. All receptors derive from a woman aged 40-49 years with COVID-19, enrolled during active disease.

The V gene is TRBV6-1, the J gene TRBJ1-5, with TRBD1 matching over 7 bases. Germline V gene sequence: CDR1 MNHNS, CDR2 SASEGT. V was clipped by 2 bases and J by 6 bases; unmatched bases: 1. The CDR3 is 13 residues long. The CDR3 DNA reads as TGTGCCAGCAGTGAACAGGGGGGTCAGCCCCAGCATTTT. This sequence encodes CASSEQGGQPQHF.

This clone appeared a few times. CDR3: CASTLRGAGGSSPSTDTQYF. CDR3 coding DNA: TGTGCCAGCACCCTTCGGGGGGCGGGAGGGTCCTCACCTAGCACAGATACGCAGTATTTT. The chain has TRBV27 and TRBJ2-3, with 9 bases aligning to TRBD2. The CDR3 loop spans 20 amino acids. Trimming cost V 7 bases and J 0 bases; bases outside gene matches: 20. CDR1 is MNHEY and CDR2 is SMNVEV in the germline V gene (reference sequence).

This chain connects TRBV5-1 to TRBJ2-7; maybe TRBD1 (7 bases). Germline values: CDR1 SGHRS, CDR2 YFSETQ. The V and J ends lost 6 bases and 5 bases respectively, with 18 bases between them. The CDR3 totals 14 residues. DNA for the CDR3: TGCGCCAGCAACCCTACAGGGGCGGGAAACGAGCAGTACTTC. As protein: CASNPTGAGNEQYF.

The V call is TRBV7-3, the J call TRBJ2-1; TRBD1 matches at 8 bases. The CDR3 contains 16 residues. Germline CDR1 SGHTA, CDR2 FQGTGA. The trim removed 5 bases at V and 6 bases at J, leaving 12 bases unmatched. The DNA for the CDR3 is TGTGCCAGCAGCCTGTCTCCGGGACAGGCATCCAATGAGCAGTTCTTC. This translates into CASSLSPGQASNEQFF.

This clone is a singleton in its sample. V is TRBV5-5 and J is TRBJ2-3; 7 bases fit TRBD1. V lost 6 bases, J lost 3 bases, and 13 bases stayed unmatched. Germline CDR1 and CDR2: SGHKS and YYEKEE (reference sequence). CDR3 length: 16 amino acids. This CDR3 reads CASTTLGQIVTDTQYF. The CDR3 DNA reads as TGTGCCAGCACCACCCTGGGACAGATCGTGACAGATACGCAGTATTTT.